One and the same sample provided the 26 T cell receptor beta chains below, sequenced in a study of blood T cell repertoires in COVID-19. Sequencing used immunoSEQ multiplex PCR; TCRdb keeps in-frame clones, though not all of them. The sample consists of about 430,000 clones, roughly 84% of them appearing once. The sample taken for sequencing was PBMCs or T cells enriched from blood (not recorded which). The receptors come from a woman aged 18-29 years who had been exposed to COVID-19.

This clone showed up just once. J is TRBJ2-7 and V is TRBV3-1 (or the pseudogene TRBV3-2), with 9 bases fitting TRBD1. Trimming cost V 4 bases and J 7 bases; bases outside gene matches: 5. Germline CDR1 reads LGHDT; CDR2 reads YNNKEL (reference sequence). This CDR3 is 13 amino acids long. The CDR3 bases are TGTGCCAGCAGCCGGGACAGGGTAAGGGAGCAGTACTTC. This gives the protein CASSRDRVREQYF.

The chain couples TRBV27 to TRBJ1-2, with D uncertain. The CDR3 contains 15 residues. CDR1 is MNHEY and CDR2 is SMNVEV in the germline V gene (reference sequence). V lost 1 base and J lost 4, with 13 bases in between. The DNA for the CDR3 is TGTGCCAGCAGTTTATACGAGGGTTATCTCTATGGCTACACCTTC. Translating it yields CASSLYEGYLYGYTF.

This rearrangement joins TRBV13 to TRBJ1-3; D not resolved. Trimming stripped 1 base from V and 5 bases from J, with 9 bases between. This CDR3 has 14 residues. The germline V gene encodes CDR1 PRHDT and CDR2 FYEKMQ (reference sequence). CDR3 residues: CASSLAAARNTIYF. The CDR3 nucleotides read TGTGCCAGCAGCTTAGCGGCAGCGAGAAACACCATATATTTT.

This chain connects TRBV27 to TRBJ1-4; D is ambiguous. The CDR3 extends over 13 amino acids. Germline V gene lookup returns CDR1 MNHEY and CDR2 SMNVEV (reference sequence). Trimming stripped 5 bases from V and 0 bases from J, with 4 bases between. This chain's CDR3 is CASSNTTNEKLFF. The CDR3 DNA is TGTGCCAGCAGTAATACAACTAATGAAAAACTGTTTTTT.

The gene calls are TRBV4-3 and TRBJ2-1; 10 bases agree with TRBD2. This CDR3 spans 19 amino acids. The V gene's germline CDR1 is LGHNA and CDR2 YSLEER. Losses at the gene ends were 4 bases for V and 0 bases for J; bases not matched to a gene: 12. The DNA for the CDR3 is TGCGCCAGCAGCCCTTCAGCGGGGGGGCCTCCAAGCTCCTACAATGAGCAGTTCTTC. Translated: CASSPSAGGPPSSYNEQFF.

This clone came up once. The V gene is TRBV7-2, the J gene TRBJ1-5; weak D call: TRBD1 (6 bases). The germline V gene has CDR1 SGHTA and CDR2 FQGNSA. The CDR3 runs 15 residues. The germline V and J ends were trimmed by 5 bases and 4 bases, with 15 bases remaining between them. DNA for the CDR3: TGTGCCAGCAGCCGGGGGAGGGGGGCAAATCAGCCCCAGCATTTT. Amino acids: CASSRGRGANQPQHF.

The rearrangement links TRBV9 to TRBJ1-1; D not resolved. Germline CDR1 reads SGDLS; CDR2 reads YYNGEE. This CDR3 region has 14 residues. The V and J ends lost 4 bases and 3 bases respectively, with 13 bases between them. In nucleotides, the CDR3 is TGTGCCAGCAGCCGTGTTCCAGGCGACACTGAAGCTTTCTTT. Amino acids: CASSRVPGDTEAFF. Full variable domain (remainder filled in from reference TRBV9 and TRBJ1-1): DSGVTQTPKHLITATGQRVTLRCSPRSGDLSVYWYQQSLDQGLQFLIQYYNGEERAKGNILERFSAQQFPDLHSELNLSSLELGDSALYFCASSRVPGDTEAFFGQGTRLTVV.

This chain connects TRBV28 to TRBJ2-7; tentatively, D is TRBD2 (6 bases). The CDR3 covers 13 residues. Germline loops: CDR1 MDHEN, CDR2 SYDVKM. V was cut by 8 bases and J by 1 base, with 12 bases left in between. The CDR3, as DNA: TGTGCCAGCGGGAGTAGCGGATCCTACGAGCAGTACTTC. This encodes CASGSSGSYEQYF.

The sample holds a few counts of this clone. The CDR3 loop reads CSVEEFGQGTNTGELFF. CDR3 coding DNA: TGCAGCGTTGAAGAATTCGGACAGGGGACAAACACCGGGGAGCTGTTTTTT. J is TRBJ2-2 and V is TRBV29-1; 9 nucleotides agree with TRBD1. The CDR3 totals 17 residues. V lost 0 bases to trimming and J lost 2 bases; unmatched junction nucleotides: 7. Germline CDR1 reads SQVTM; CDR2 reads ANQGSEA.

The chain joins TRBV28 to TRBJ1-3, with 7 bases aligning to TRBD1. Germline values: CDR1 MDHEN, CDR2 SYDVKM. This CDR3 has 15 amino acids. The junction had 4 bases not matched to a gene; V was cut back by 5 bases and J by 0 bases. CDR3 loop: CASSLGTVSGNTIYF. In nucleotides, the CDR3 is TGTGCCAGCAGTCTCGGGACAGTCTCTGGAAACACCATATATTTT.

A few counts support this clone. The chain employs TRBV28 and TRBJ1-6; 9 positions agree with TRBD1. The CDR3 has 15 amino acids. J was trimmed by 5 bases and V by 4 bases; bases with no gene match: 3. Per germline, CDR1 MDHEN and CDR2 SYDVKM. CDR3 nucleotides: TGTGCCAGCAGTTCACGGACAGGGGATAATTCACCCCTCCACTTT. Protein: CASSSRTGDNSPLHF.

This rearrangement joins TRBV14 to TRBJ2-5; 7 nucleotides align to TRBD2. The germline V gene has CDR1 SGHDN and CDR2 FVKESK. Trimming at V came to 4 bases and at J to 4 bases, leaving 6 bases not matched to a gene. This CDR3 spans 14 amino acids. The chain's CDR3 is CASSPEGLRETQYF. The CDR3 DNA reads as TGTGCCAGCAGCCCGGAGGGACTACGAGAGACCCAGTACTTC.

The chain employs TRBV3-1 (or the pseudogene TRBV3-2) and TRBJ2-7; the match to TRBD2 covers 11 bases. V dropped 1 base and J dropped 4; count of bases not matched to a gene: 6. Germline values: CDR1 LGHDT, CDR2 YNNKEL (reference sequence). This CDR3 region has 16 residues. The CDR3 region is CASSQVGGLADYEQYF. The DNA of the CDR3 is TGTGCCAGCAGCCAAGTAGGGGGACTAGCGGATTACGAGCAGTACTTC.

The chain employs TRBV19 and TRBJ1-2, with D perhaps TRBD1 (5 bases). Germline CDR1 LNHDA, CDR2 SQIVND (reference sequence). There are 13 residues in the CDR3. Deletions cut 4 bases from V and 5 bases from J, with 11 bases between. The CDR3 spells CASSTGNNYGYTF. CDR3 nucleotide sequence: TGTGCCAGTAGTACAGGGAATAATTATGGCTACACCTTC.

The count of this clone is one. The CDR3 sequence is CASSQESWGRDEQFF. CDR3 nucleotides: TGTGCCAGCAGCCAAGAGTCCTGGGGGAGGGATGAGCAGTTCTTC. This chain connects TRBV3-1 (or the pseudogene TRBV3-2) to TRBJ2-1; 7 bases are shared with TRBD2. The CDR3 has 15 amino acids. The germline CDR1 and CDR2 sequences are LGHDT and YNNKEL (reference sequence). V lost 0 bases to trimming and J lost 8 bases; unmatched junction nucleotides: 7.

V is TRBV29-1 and J is TRBJ2-2; TRBD2 agrees at 10 bases. V lost 7 bases to trimming and J lost 0 bases; unmatched junction nucleotides: 5. This CDR3 contains 15 residues. Germline CDR1 reads SQVTM; CDR2 reads ANQGSEA. The CDR3 region is CSATSGPTNTGELFF. The CDR3 nucleotides read TGCAGCGCGACTAGCGGGCCTACGAACACCGGGGAGCTGTTTTTT.

This clone has only one observation. Other nucleotide sequences in the sample specify the same CDR3. This rearrangement joins TRBV7-9 to TRBJ1-5; D uncertain. Per the germline V gene, CDR1 is SEHNR and CDR2 is FQNEAQ (reference sequence). The germline V and J ends were trimmed by 1 base and 5 bases, with 6 bases remaining between them. The CDR3 contains 13 residues. The CDR3 DNA follows: TGTGCCAGCAGCTTAGGAGGAGATCAGCCCCAGCATTTT. Residues: CASSLGGDQPQHF.

The chain couples TRBV7-8 to TRBJ2-7, with D possibly being TRBD1 (6 bases). V gave up 2 bases and J gave up 2 bases, with 22 bases separating them. The CDR3 sequence is 18 residues long. Germline V gene data show CDR1 as SGHVS and CDR2 as FQNEAQ. The CDR3 sequence: CASSLFVTGFFETYEQYF. The CDR3 DNA reads as TGTGCCAGCAGCTTATTCGTCACAGGGTTCTTCGAGACCTACGAGCAGTACTTC.

This clone was observed a few times. This chain connects TRBV2 to TRBJ1-6; TRBD1 matches 7 bases. With 6 bases clipped from V and 4 bases from J, the junction kept 9 bases outside the gene matches. This CDR3 spans 16 amino acids. Germline lookup yields CDR1 SNHLY and CDR2 FYNNEI. CDR3 in amino acids: CASRSGARGYNSPLHF. The CDR3 DNA reads TGTGCCAGCAGGTCCGGGGCCAGGGGGTATAATTCACCCCTCCACTTT.

The gene calls are TRBV11-2 and TRBJ2-3, with D possibly TRBD1 on 6 matching bases. V gave up 2 bases and J gave up 0 bases, with 9 bases separating them. The CDR3 is 15 residues long. Germline-derived CDR1 and CDR2 are SGHAT and FQNNGV. The CDR3 loop reads CASSLSRGSTDTQYF. Here the CDR3 DNA reads TGTGCCAGCAGCTTATCCAGGGGTAGCACAGATACGCAGTATTTT.

The chain is built from TRBV10-3 and TRBJ1-5; 9 nucleotides agree with TRBD1. CDR1 is ENHRY and CDR2 is SYGVKD in the germline V gene. Trimming at V came to 5 bases and at J to 9 bases, leaving 11 bases not matched to a gene. The CDR3 consists of 15 residues. In DNA form, the CDR3 reads TGTGCCATCAGTTCTCCGGGACAGGGAAAAGGGCCCCAGCATTTT. This sequence encodes CAISSPGQGKGPQHF.

The chain uses TRBV7-9 and TRBJ1-1; D is possibly TRBD1 (5 bases). CDR3 size: 13 residues. CDR1 and CDR2 (germline): SEHNR, FQNEAQ (reference sequence). V was pared by 3 bases and J by 1 base, with 6 bases between. CDR3 coding DNA: TGTGCCAGCAGCTTCACAGGGAACACTGAAGCTTTCTTT. Its protein is CASSFTGNTEAFF.

The chain combines TRBV5-4 with TRBJ2-7; 10 bases are shared with TRBD2. Germline CDR1 reads SGHNT; CDR2 reads YYREEE (reference sequence). This CDR3 region has 14 residues. The V gene end was trimmed by 4 bases and the J gene end by 4 bases; junction bases not matched to a gene: 5. CDR3 nucleotide sequence: TGTGCCAGCAGCCCCGGGACTAGCGCGTACGAGCAGTACTTC. Translation gives CASSPGTSAYEQYF.

The chain combines TRBV28 with TRBJ1-1; perhaps TRBD1 as D (5 bases). In germline, CDR1 is MDHEN, CDR2 SYDVKM. The V end lost 3 bases, the J end lost 6 bases, and 8 bases lay between the germline ends. The CDR3 covers 12 residues. CDR3 loop: CASSLLTAEAFF. The CDR3 DNA follows: TGTGCCAGCAGTTTGCTGACAGCTGAAGCTTTCTTT.

The rearrangement joins TRBV21-1 to TRBJ2-2; TRBD1 reflects the table's D call only, with no check against the DNA. TRBV21-1 is designated a pseudogene. The CDR3 covers 17 residues. Here the CDR3 reads CASTQKWGQAKAGELFF. The CDR3 DNA sequence: TGTGCCAGCACCCAAAAGTGGGGACAGGCTAAGGCCGGGGAGCTGTTTTTT.

The rearrangement joins TRBV28 to TRBJ2-3; 10 bases map to TRBD2. CDR3 size: 24 residues. With V trimmed by 1 base and J by 2 bases, 27 bases remained unmatched. CDR1 MDHEN and CDR2 SYDVKM come from the germline V gene. DNA of the CDR3: TGTGCCAGCAGTTTATCAGTTTCCGGGACGGAGCGGGGGGGCCATAAGCTGAACACAGATACGCAGTATTTT. This encodes CASSLSVSGTERGGHKLNTDTQYF.